This TCR beta chain emerged from a study of CD8+ T cells in alopecia areata. Study-level information: Severity of treated patients was scored by affected scalp percentage.

As concerns this clone: Its antigen is currently unknown.

Sample treatment: oral pan-JAK inhibitor, 5-10 mg twice daily. Sequencing used cDNA as its template, made by extracting RNA and reverse transcribing it. Libraries were prepared by immunoSEQ multiplex PCR; TCRdb keeps only in-frame clonotypes and omits some of them. The data show fewer than 150,000 clones, roughly three fifths seen once. Notes on the study in general: Relative to normal scalp, lesional scalp, especially alopecia totalis/universalis, showed higher clonality.

The CDR3 consists of 15 residues. Source: CD4+ T cells sorted from blood, taken at week 24, from a patient treated with tofacitinib. This TCR came from a human donor with alopecia areata. The chain couples TRBV21-1 to TRBJ2-7; TRBD1 was called by the table and not checked on the DNA. TRBV21-1 counts as a pseudogene. The CDR3 coding sequence is TGTGCCAGCAGCAAAGAGGGGACAGGGGGCGACGAGCAGTACTTC. Translation gives CASSKEGTGGDEQYF.